This T cell receptor (beta chain) appears in the sequencing data of a study of tumor-infiltrating lymphocytes in glioblastoma multiforme. Broader study findings: Clone frequencies may be distorted by unequal TCR transcripts per cell. Only one glioblastoma patient had TCR and mutation analysis.

About this clonotype itself: The target antigen is unknown. The conserved phenylalanine or tryptophan is not found at the CDR3 terminus, so this likely reflects a read error.

This CDR3 has 13 amino acids. V was shortened by 2 bases and J by 9 bases, with 11 bases between the two germline ends. The germline CDR1 and CDR2 sequences are MGHRA and YSYEKL. Multiple V-beta primers and a C-beta primer amplified TCRB from RNA. TCRdb ran MiXCR on the multiplex PCR reads and lists one entry per CDR3 protein. Of 25,000 to 40,000 distinct CDR3 sequences in the sample, 50% to 75% are singletons; the top ten hold around a third. The receptor was isolated from a male donor with glioblastoma. V usage is TRBV4-1 and J usage is TRBJ2-1, with D perhaps matching TRBD1 (5 bases). Source material: brain tumor tissue. The CDR3 DNA reads as TGCGCCAGCAGCCAACTAGGGGATTTTGAGCAGTTCTCC. It yields the protein CASSQLGDFEQFS.